The T cell receptor beta chain under discussion was sequenced for a study of radiotherapy plus CTLA-4 blockade in lung cancer. Per the germline V gene, CDR1 is SGHTA and CDR2 is FQGNSA. The germline V and J ends were trimmed by 0 bases and 7 bases, with 12 bases remaining between them. This CDR3 has 15 residues. Here immunoSEQ multiplex PCR was the method, and the copy in TCRdb shows in-frame clones only, minus some. In the table there are 50,000 to 60,000 clones, 70% to 85% of which are singletons. V and J are TRBV7-2 and TRBJ2-2; D is unresolved. The sequence derives from a human donor with non-small cell lung cancer whose response to radiotherapy plus ipilimumab could not be evaluated. The sequences come from peripheral blood, collected from a patient treated with radiotherapy plus ipilimumab. DNA of the CDR3: TGTGCCAGCAGCTTAGCGAGTACAGCTGGCGGGGAGCTGTTTTTT. Translating gives CASSLASTAGGELFF.